This TCR beta chain was profiled in a study of T cell repertoires in ileal Crohn's disease. Whole-study results and caveats: Active smokers at surgery had more clonal expansions than non-smokers.

Turning to this clone: Its specificity is unknown.

TCRdb keeps only in-frame clones here, not all; method: immunoSEQ multiplex PCR. The table lists 25,000 to 30,000 clones, over 75% of them singletons. Adults with ileal or ileocolonic Crohn's disease and an indication for resection were eligible. The CDR3 has 13 amino acids. Trimming cost V 4 bases and J 2 bases, with 12 bases left between them. The germline CDR1 and CDR2 sequences are GTSNPN and SVGIG (reference sequence). Sequences were obtained from ileal tissue. The source of this sequence is an adult with Crohn's disease. The chain employs TRBV30 and TRBJ2-7; the D gene is possibly TRBD2 (5 bases). The CDR3 nucleotides are TGTGCCTGGAACCAAGGGCGGGCCTACGAGCAGTACTTC. It codes for CAWNQGRAYEQYF.